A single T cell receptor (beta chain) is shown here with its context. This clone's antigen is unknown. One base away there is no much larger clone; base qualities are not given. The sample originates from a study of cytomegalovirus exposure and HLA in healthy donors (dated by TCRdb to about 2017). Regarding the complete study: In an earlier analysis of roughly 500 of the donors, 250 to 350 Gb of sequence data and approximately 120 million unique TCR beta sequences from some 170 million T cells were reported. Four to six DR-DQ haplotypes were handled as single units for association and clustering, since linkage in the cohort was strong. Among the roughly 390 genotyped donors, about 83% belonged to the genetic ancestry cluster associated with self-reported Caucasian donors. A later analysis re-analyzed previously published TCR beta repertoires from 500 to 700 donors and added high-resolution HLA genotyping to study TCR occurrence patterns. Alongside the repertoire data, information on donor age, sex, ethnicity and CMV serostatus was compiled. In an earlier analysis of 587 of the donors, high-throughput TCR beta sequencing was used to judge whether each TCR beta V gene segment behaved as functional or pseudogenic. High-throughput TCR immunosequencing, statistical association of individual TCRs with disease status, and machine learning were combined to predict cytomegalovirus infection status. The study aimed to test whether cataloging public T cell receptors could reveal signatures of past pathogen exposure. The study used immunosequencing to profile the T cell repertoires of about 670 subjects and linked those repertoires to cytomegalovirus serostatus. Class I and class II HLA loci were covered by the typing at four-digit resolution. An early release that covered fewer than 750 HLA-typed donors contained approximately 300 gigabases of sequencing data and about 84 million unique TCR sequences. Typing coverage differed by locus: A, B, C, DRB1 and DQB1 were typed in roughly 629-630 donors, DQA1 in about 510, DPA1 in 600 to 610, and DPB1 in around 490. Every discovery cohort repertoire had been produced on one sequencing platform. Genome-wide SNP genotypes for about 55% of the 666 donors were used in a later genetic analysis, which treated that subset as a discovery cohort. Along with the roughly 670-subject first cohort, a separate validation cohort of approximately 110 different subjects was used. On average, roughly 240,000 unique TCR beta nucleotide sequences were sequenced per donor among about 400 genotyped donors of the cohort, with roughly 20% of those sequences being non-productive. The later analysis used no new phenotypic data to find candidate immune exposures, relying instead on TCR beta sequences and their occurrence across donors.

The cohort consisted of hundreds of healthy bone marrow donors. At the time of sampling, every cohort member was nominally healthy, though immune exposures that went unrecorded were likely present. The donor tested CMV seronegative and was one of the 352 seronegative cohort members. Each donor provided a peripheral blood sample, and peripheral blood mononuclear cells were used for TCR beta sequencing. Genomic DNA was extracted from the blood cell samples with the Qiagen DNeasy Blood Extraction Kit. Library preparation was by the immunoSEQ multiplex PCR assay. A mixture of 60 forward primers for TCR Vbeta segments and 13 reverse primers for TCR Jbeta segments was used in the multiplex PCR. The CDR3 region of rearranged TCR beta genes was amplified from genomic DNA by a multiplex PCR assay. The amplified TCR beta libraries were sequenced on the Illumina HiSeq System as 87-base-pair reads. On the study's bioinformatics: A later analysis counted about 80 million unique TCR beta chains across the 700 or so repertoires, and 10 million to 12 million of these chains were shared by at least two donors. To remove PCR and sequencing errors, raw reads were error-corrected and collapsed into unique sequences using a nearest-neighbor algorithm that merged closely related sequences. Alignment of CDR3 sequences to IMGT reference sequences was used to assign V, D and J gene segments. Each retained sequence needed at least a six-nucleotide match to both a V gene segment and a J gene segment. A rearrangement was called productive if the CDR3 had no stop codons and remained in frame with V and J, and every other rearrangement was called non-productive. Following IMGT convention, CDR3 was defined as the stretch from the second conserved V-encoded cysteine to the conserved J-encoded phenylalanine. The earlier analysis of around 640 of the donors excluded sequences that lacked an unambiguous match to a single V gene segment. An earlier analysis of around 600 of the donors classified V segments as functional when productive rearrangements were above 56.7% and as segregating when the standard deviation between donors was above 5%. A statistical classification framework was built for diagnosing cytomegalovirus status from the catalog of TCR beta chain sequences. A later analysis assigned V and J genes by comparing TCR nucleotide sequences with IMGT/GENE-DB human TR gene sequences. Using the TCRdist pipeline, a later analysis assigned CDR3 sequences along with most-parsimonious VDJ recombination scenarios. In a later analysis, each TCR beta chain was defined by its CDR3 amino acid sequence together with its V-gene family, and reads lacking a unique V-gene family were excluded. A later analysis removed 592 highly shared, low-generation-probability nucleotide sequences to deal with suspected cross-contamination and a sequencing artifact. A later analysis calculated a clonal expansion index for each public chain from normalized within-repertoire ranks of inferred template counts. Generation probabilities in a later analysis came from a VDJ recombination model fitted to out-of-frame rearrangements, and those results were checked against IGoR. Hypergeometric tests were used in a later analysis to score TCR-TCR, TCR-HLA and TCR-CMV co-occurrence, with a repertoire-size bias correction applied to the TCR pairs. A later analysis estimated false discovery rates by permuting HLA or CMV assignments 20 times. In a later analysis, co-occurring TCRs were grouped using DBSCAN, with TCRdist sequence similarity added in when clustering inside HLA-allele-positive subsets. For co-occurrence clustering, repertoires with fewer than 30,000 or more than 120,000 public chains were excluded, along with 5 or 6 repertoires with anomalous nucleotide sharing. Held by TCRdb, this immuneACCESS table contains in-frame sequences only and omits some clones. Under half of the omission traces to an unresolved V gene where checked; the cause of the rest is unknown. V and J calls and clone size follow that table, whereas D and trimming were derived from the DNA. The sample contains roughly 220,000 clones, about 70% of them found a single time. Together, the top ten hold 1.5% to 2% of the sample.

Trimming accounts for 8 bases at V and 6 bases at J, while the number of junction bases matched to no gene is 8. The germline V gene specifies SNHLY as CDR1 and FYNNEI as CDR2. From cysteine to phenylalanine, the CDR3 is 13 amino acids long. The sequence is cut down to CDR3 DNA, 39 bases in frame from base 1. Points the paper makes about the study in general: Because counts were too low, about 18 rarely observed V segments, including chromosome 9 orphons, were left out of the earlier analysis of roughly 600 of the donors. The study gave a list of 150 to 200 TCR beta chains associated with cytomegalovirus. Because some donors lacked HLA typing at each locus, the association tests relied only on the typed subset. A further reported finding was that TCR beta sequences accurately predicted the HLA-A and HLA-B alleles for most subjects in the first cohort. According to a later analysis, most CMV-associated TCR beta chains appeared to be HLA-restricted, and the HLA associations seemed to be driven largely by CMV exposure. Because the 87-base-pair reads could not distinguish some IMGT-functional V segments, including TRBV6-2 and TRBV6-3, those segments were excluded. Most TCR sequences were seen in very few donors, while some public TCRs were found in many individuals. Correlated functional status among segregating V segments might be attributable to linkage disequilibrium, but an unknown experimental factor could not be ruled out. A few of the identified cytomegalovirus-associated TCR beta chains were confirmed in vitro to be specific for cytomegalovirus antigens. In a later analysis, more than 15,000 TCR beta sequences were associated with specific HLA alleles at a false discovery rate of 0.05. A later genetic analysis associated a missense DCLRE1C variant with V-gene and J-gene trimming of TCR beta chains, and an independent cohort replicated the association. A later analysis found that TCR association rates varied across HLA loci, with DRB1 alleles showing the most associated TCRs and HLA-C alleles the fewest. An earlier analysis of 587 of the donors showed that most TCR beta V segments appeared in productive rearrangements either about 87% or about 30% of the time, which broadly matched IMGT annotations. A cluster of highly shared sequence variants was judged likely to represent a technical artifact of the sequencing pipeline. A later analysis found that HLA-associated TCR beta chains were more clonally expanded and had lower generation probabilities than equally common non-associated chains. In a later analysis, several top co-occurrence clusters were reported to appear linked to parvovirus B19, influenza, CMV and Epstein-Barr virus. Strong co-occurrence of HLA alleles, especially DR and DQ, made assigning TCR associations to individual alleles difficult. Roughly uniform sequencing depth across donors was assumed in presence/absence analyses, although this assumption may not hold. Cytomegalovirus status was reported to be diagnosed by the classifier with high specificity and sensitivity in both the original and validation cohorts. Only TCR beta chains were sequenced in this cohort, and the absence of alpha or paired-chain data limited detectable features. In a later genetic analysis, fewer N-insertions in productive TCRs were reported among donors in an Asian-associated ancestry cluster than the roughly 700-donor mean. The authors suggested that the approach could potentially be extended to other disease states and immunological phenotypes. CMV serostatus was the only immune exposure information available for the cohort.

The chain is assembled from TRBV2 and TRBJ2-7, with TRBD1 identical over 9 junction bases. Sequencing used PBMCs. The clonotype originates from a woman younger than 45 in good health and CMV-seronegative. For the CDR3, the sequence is CASEGTGRGEQYF. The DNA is TGTGCCAGCGAAGGGACAGGGCGAGGCGAGCAGTACTTC.